This is a list of T cell receptor beta chains from one sample in a study of T cells after yellow fever vaccination. TCRdb called the 5' RACE reads again in MiXCR, with one record for every CDR3 protein. Among hundreds of thousands of distinct CDR3 sequences listed, roughly 9.4% were seen once. Sample: PBMCs, taken on the day of the first yellow fever vaccination. The receptor set was obtained from a man younger than 35 who received the YFV17D yellow fever vaccine. Both conserved end residues are part of each CDR3. The D gene is left open where the match is weak. Size is stated for part of the rows, as once, few or many counts, or as a class when the clone is expanded.

d_gene: TRBD1; abundance: few; v_gene: TRBV12-3/TRBV12-4; j_gene: TRBJ2-5; CDR3aa: CASSQTTGGQETQYF; CDR3nt: TGTGCCAGCAGTCAAACCACAGGGGGGCAAGAGACCCAGTACTTC
d_gene: .; abundance: .; v_gene: TRBV7-9; j_gene: TRBJ2-1; CDR3aa: CASSSTDGIHYNEQFF; CDR3nt: TGTGCCAGCAGCTCCACGGACGGGATACACTACAATGAGCAGTTCTTC
d_gene: TRBD2; abundance: many; v_gene: TRBV5-1; j_gene: TRBJ2-1; CDR3aa: CASSSSSGSYNEQFF; CDR3nt: TGCGCCAGCAGCTCCTCTAGCGGGAGCTACAATGAGCAGTTCTTC
d_gene: .; abundance: few; v_gene: TRBV19; j_gene: TRBJ2-1; CDR3aa: CATYRDNEQFF; CDR3nt: TGTGCCACCTACAGGGATAATGAGCAGTTCTTC
d_gene: .; abundance: few; v_gene: TRBV20-1; j_gene: TRBJ2-5; CDR3aa: CSARGTAEETQYF; CDR3nt: TGCAGTGCTAGAGGGACGGCCGAAGAGACCCAGTACTTC
d_gene: TRBD2; abundance: many; v_gene: TRBV5-1; j_gene: TRBJ2-1; CDR3aa: CASSLELAGGREQFF; CDR3nt: TGCGCCAGCAGCTTGGAACTAGCGGGGGGGCGTGAGCAGTTCTTC
d_gene: .; abundance: few; v_gene: TRBV7-2; j_gene: TRBJ1-1; CDR3aa: CASSLAGVENTEAFF; CDR3nt: TGTGCCAGCAGCTTAGCGGGGGTAGAGAACACTGAAGCTTTCTTT
d_gene: .; abundance: .; v_gene: TRBV6-1; j_gene: TRBJ1-1; CDR3aa: CASRTEGVGAEAFF; CDR3nt: TGTGCCAGCAGGACAGAGGGGGTTGGCGCTGAAGCTTTCTTT
d_gene: TRBD1; abundance: many; v_gene: TRBV29-1; j_gene: TRBJ1-1; CDR3aa: CSVRGQGNTEAFF; CDR3nt: TGCAGCGTCAGGGGACAGGGTAACACTGAAGCTTTCTTT
d_gene: .; abundance: .; v_gene: TRBV7-2; j_gene: TRBJ1-2; CDR3aa: CASSPTRQDGYTF; CDR3nt: TGTGCCAGCAGCCCCACCCGACAGGATGGCTACACCTTC
d_gene: TRBD2; abundance: few; v_gene: TRBV3-1; j_gene: TRBJ2-1; CDR3aa: CASSHRAGSGGNNEQFF; CDR3nt: TGTGCCAGCAGCCACCGGGCGGGGAGCGGGGGGAACAATGAGCAGTTCTTC